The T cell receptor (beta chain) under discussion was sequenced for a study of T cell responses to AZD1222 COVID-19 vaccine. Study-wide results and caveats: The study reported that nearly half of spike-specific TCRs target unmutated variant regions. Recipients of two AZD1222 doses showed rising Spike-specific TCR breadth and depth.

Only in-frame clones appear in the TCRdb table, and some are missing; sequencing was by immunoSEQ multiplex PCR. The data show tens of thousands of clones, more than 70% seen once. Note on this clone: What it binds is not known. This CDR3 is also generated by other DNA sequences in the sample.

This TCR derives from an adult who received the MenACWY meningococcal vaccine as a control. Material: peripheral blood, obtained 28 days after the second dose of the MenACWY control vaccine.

Written as DNA, the CDR3 is TGTGCCAGCAGCCAAAGCGCCGGGGGCGAGCAGTACTTC. It codes for CASSQSAGGEQYF. The chain carries TRBV3-1 (or the pseudogene TRBV3-2) and TRBJ2-7, with D possibly TRBD2 on 6 matching bases. The CDR3 is made up of 13 amino acids. Trimming left V 2 bases short and J 6 bases short, with 11 bases between. Germline V gene data show CDR1 as LGHDT and CDR2 as YNNKEL (reference sequence).